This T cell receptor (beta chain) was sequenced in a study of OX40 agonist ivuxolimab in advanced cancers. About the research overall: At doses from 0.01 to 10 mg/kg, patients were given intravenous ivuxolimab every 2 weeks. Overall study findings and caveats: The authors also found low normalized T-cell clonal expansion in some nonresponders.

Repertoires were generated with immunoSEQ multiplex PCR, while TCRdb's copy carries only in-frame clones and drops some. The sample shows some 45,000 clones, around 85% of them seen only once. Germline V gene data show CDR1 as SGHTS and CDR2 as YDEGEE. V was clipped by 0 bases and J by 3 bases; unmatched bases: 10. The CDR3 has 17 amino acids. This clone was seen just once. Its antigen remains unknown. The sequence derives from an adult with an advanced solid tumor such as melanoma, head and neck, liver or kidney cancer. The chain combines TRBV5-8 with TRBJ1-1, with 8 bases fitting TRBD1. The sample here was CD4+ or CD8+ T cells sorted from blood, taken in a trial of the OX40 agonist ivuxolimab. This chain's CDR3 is CASSLGQGAAWDTEAFF. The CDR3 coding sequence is TGTGCCAGCAGCTTGGGGCAGGGGGCGGCTTGGGACACTGAAGCTTTCTTT.